Following are 8 T cell receptor beta chains from one sample sequenced in a study of CD8 T cells in ankylosing spondylitis. A single record per CDR3 protein comes from TCRdb applying MiXCR to the 5' RACE reads. The sample holds approximately 300,000 distinct CDR3 sequences, around 21% seen once. The specimen sequenced was blood, either unsorted or a sorted T cell fraction (not recorded which). Every receptor here comes from a female donor with ankylosing spondylitis or in good health (not recorded which).

At least ten counts were recorded for this clonotype. The V gene is TRBV7-9, the J gene TRBJ1-3, with D perhaps TRBD1 (5 bases). The CDR3 totals 15 residues. CDR1 is SEHNR and CDR2 is FQNEAQ in the germline V gene (reference sequence). The V and J ends lost 3 bases and 2 bases respectively, with 11 bases between them. The CDR3 nucleotides are TGTGCCAGCAGCTTGACGGGGGAAACTGGAAACACCATATATTTT. Translated, it gives CASSLTGETGNTIYF.

The V gene is TRBV12-3 or TRBV12-4, the J gene TRBJ2-7; 8 nucleotides agree with TRBD2. This CDR3 is built from 13 residues. With V trimmed by 6 bases and J by 7 bases, 8 bases remained unmatched. The CDR3 reads CASSPGPGGEQYF. CDR3 bases: TGTGCCAGCAGCCCGGGGCCGGGAGGGGAGCAGTACTTC.

This chain connects TRBV7-2 to TRBJ2-5; possible D gene TRBD2, 5 bases. V was pared by 5 bases and J by 5 bases, with 18 bases between. This CDR3 spans 15 amino acids. CDR1 is SGHTA and CDR2 is FQGNSA in the germline V gene. CDR3 residues: CASSGVMDSMETQYF. The CDR3 region has the DNA TGTGCCAGCAGCGGAGTAATGGACTCCATGGAGACCCAGTACTTC.

At least ten counts were recorded for this clonotype. J is TRBJ2-2 and V is TRBV12-3 or TRBV12-4, with D perhaps given as TRBD1 or TRBD2 (5 bases each). Trimming took 6 bases from V and 4 from J, leaving 12 bases between them. The CDR3 is 14 amino acids. CDR3 in amino acids: CASSRGARTGELFF. CDR3 nucleotides: TGTGCCAGCAGCCGGGGCGCGCGCACCGGGGAGCTGTTTTTT.

This chain links TRBV10-3 with TRBJ2-1, with TRBD2 identical over 10 bases. V was pared by 6 bases and J by 7 bases, with 6 bases of the junction left unmatched. The CDR3 covers 14 residues. Germline V gene sequence: CDR1 ENHRY, CDR2 SYGVKD. CDR3 protein: CAISGLAVGNEQFF. CDR3 sequence (DNA): TGTGCCATCAGCGGACTAGCGGTAGGGAATGAGCAGTTCTTC.

The chain employs TRBV27 and TRBJ2-7, with 7 bases lining up with TRBD2. The germline gives CDR1 MNHEY, CDR2 SMNVEV (reference sequence). This CDR3 has 14 amino acids. V shed 5 bases and J 5 bases; nucleotides not matched to a gene: 9. CDR3 sequence (DNA): TGTGCCAGCAGTCCTTGGGGGGGGAGTAACGAGCAGTACTTC. This sequence encodes CASSPWGGSNEQYF.

The chain uses TRBV10-3 and TRBJ2-1; TRBD2 aligns across 9 bases. CDR3 size: 13 residues. The V segment lost 11 bases and the J segment 8 bases; nucleotides outside the gene matches: 10. Germline CDR1 is ENHRY and CDR2 is SYGVKD. The CDR3 region has the DNA TGTGCCTCCGGGGGCGGGAGGGGAGATGAGCAGTTCTTC. Translating it yields CASGGGRGDEQFF.

The genes are TRBV20-1 and TRBJ1-3; weak D call: TRBD1 (5 bases). V gave up 0 bases and J gave up 0 bases, with 6 bases separating them. Germline values: CDR1 DFQATT, CDR2 SNEGSKA (reference sequence). The CDR3 loop spans 14 amino acids. CDR3 nucleotide sequence: TGCAGTGCTAGAGATGACAGCTCTGGAAACACCATATATTTT. Encoded protein: CSARDDSSGNTIYF.